The 21 T cell receptor beta chains given below trace back to one sample, sequenced in a study of cytomegalovirus exposure and HLA in healthy donors. With 60 Vbeta and 13 Jbeta primers, the PCR was carried out. Repertoires were generated with immunoSEQ multiplex PCR, while TCRdb's copy carries only in-frame clones and drops some. This repertoire shows approximately 160,000 clones, around 78% found once; its top ten account for roughly 1%. The sequenced material came from PBMCs. These receptors came from a woman aged 40 to 50 in good health and CMV-seronegative.

The J gene is TRBJ2-7, the V gene TRBV11-2; 10 bases match TRBD1. Germline CDR1 and CDR2: SGHAT and FQNNGV. Trimming cost V 0 bases and J 2 bases; bases outside gene matches: 4. This CDR3 region has 16 residues. CDR3 loop: CASSLDPGQGTYEQYF. For the CDR3, the DNA is TGTGCCAGCAGCTTAGACCCGGGACAGGGGACCTACGAGCAGTACTTC.

This chain uses TRBV29-1 with TRBJ2-3, with 14 bases lining up with TRBD2. The V gene's germline CDR1 is SQVTM and CDR2 ANQGSEA. The CDR3 length is 15 residues. J gave up 6 bases and V 7 bases, and 9 bases lay outside the gene matches. For the CDR3, the DNA is TGCAGCGCCGCGGGGACTAGCGGGAGAGGGGATACGCAGTATTTT. Protein product: CSAAGTSGRGDTQYF.

This chain links TRBV6-1 with TRBJ1-1; tentative D call: TRBD1 (5 bases). Trimming pared 5 bases from V and 1 base from J, leaving 8 bases between. CDR1 and CDR2 from the germline V gene are MNHNS and SASEGT. This CDR3 is 13 amino acids long. The CDR3 region has the DNA TGTGCCAGCAGTCTAACAGGGAACACTGAAGCTTTCTTT. This codes for CASSLTGNTEAFF.

The chain uses TRBV9 and TRBJ2-5, with a possible D match to TRBD2 (5 bases). Germline V lookup: CDR1 SGDLS, CDR2 YYNGEE. The CDR3 length is 15 residues. V was shortened by 4 bases and J by 5 bases, with 18 bases between the two germline ends. The CDR3 here is CASSSQAAPRETQYF. The CDR3 nucleotides are TGTGCCAGCAGCTCCCAAGCGGCCCCAAGGGAGACCCAGTACTTC.

The J gene is TRBJ1-1, the V gene TRBV5-8, with D tentatively TRBD1 (5 bases). Trimming removed 4 bases from V and 6 bases from J, with 10 bases in between. This CDR3 is built from 12 residues. Looked up from germline, CDR1 is SGHTS and CDR2 is YDEGEE. CDR3 sequence (DNA): TGTGCCAGCAGCCAGGGTGGACCTGAAGCTTTCTTT. Amino acid sequence: CASSQGGPEAFF.

The chain employs TRBV29-1 and TRBJ1-2; possibly TRBD1 for D (6 bases). Germline CDR1 SQVTM, CDR2 ANQGSEA. This CDR3 contains 15 residues. V was pared by 6 bases and J by 0 bases, with 17 bases between. The CDR3 reads CSVGRLGATNYGYTF. CDR3 DNA sequence: TGCAGCGTAGGCCGACTGGGGGCGACTAACTATGGCTACACCTTC.

The rearrangement joins TRBV7-8 to TRBJ2-7; 10 nucleotides align to TRBD2. V lost 5 bases, J lost 5 bases, and 9 bases stayed unmatched. The germline V gene encodes CDR1 SGHVS and CDR2 FQNEAQ. CDR3 length: 15 residues. CDR3 coding DNA: TGTGCCAGCAGCCTGCCTGGGACTAGCGTAGACGAGCAGTACTTC. It specifies CASSLPGTSVDEQYF. The complete variable domain, with remaining parts taken from reference TRBV7-8 and TRBJ2-7, reads GAGVSQSPRYKVAKRGQDVALRCDPISGHVSLFWYQQALGQGPEFLTYFQNEAQLDKSGLPSDRFFAERPEGSVSTLKIQRTQQEDSAVYLCASSLPGTSVDEQYFGPGTRLTVT.

The chain has TRBV6-1 and TRBJ2-5, with 10 bases lining up with TRBD2. The junction had 20 bases not matched to a gene; V was cut back by 0 bases and J by 4 bases. This CDR3 has 21 amino acids. CDR1 MNHNS and CDR2 SASEGT come from the germline V gene. CDR3 in amino acids: CASSEAAIVSSGSAWGETQYF. CDR3 coding DNA: TGTGCCAGCAGTGAAGCGGCGATAGTGTCTAGCGGGAGTGCATGGGGAGAGACCCAGTACTTC.

The chain links TRBV19 to TRBJ1-3; D gene uncertain. V was trimmed by 6 bases and J by 0 bases, leaving 9 bases between them. Germline-derived CDR1 and CDR2 are LNHDA and SQIVND (reference sequence). The CDR3 loop spans 14 amino acids. The CDR3 DNA follows: TGTGCCAGTAGAACGATGAGCTCTGGAAACACCATATATTTT. As protein: CASRTMSSGNTIYF.

V gene TRBV5-1 combines with J gene TRBJ2-5, with 8 bases lining up with TRBD1. Germline CDR1 and CDR2: SGHRS and YFSETQ. The CDR3 spans 15 residues. J gave up 1 base and V 0 bases, and 2 bases lay outside the gene matches. The CDR3 bases are TGCGCCAGCAGCTTGGCCGGACAGGGCCAAGAGACCCAGTACTTC. Protein: CASSLAGQGQETQYF.

J is TRBJ2-1 and V is TRBV19, with 13 bases fitting TRBD2. In germline, CDR1 is LNHDA, CDR2 SQIVND (reference sequence). The CDR3 covers 15 residues. The trim removed 10 bases at V and 8 bases at J, leaving 11 bases unmatched. The CDR3 reads CATSRTSGSRYEQFF. The CDR3 nucleotides are TGTGCCACCAGCCGGACTAGCGGGAGTAGGTATGAGCAGTTCTTC.

Only a few counts were recorded for this clone. This sequence joins TRBV4-2 and TRBJ2-3; D gene ambiguous. Germline lookup yields CDR1 LGHNA and CDR2 YNFKEQ. The CDR3 has 14 residues. V gave up 4 bases and J gave up 2 bases, with 10 bases separating them. This CDR3 is CASSPGANTDTQYF. The DNA of the CDR3 is TGTGCCAGCAGCCCAGGCGCTAACACAGATACGCAGTATTTT.

CDR3 nucleotides: TGTGCCACCAGCAGAGTAATAGATACGCAGTATTTT. Its protein is CATSRVIDTQYF. V gene TRBV15 combines with J gene TRBJ2-3, with D unresolved. Germline-derived CDR1 and CDR2 are LNHNV and YYDKDF (reference sequence). V lost 1 base, J lost 5 bases, and 4 bases lay in between. The CDR3 is 12 amino acids.

This clone was recorded only once. The chain joins TRBV28 to TRBJ2-1, with 7 bases lining up with TRBD2. V shed 4 bases, J shed 3 bases, and the junction held 12 bases outside the gene matches. The germline V gene encodes CDR1 MDHEN and CDR2 SYDVKM. CDR3 length: 17 amino acids. The CDR3 region is CASSSQAYRDYYNEQFF. DNA for the CDR3: TGTGCCAGCAGTTCCCAAGCTTACCGGGACTACTACAATGAGCAGTTCTTC.

The gene calls are TRBV5-8 and TRBJ2-3; TRBD2 agrees at 7 bases. With 9 bases clipped from V and 1 base from J, the junction kept 8 bases outside the gene matches. The CDR3 is made up of 14 amino acids. CDR1 and CDR2 (germline): SGHTS, YDEGEE. The CDR3 is CATSGLIGTDTQYF. The CDR3 DNA sequence: TGTGCCACCTCGGGACTAATAGGCACAGATACGCAGTATTTT.

This clone was counted only a few times. The rearrangement uses TRBV15 and TRBJ2-1, with 12 bases lining up with TRBD1. Trimming at V came to 0 bases and at J to 8 bases, leaving 5 bases not matched to a gene. The CDR3 totals 16 residues. CDR1 is LNHNV, CDR2 YYDKDF, per germline (reference sequence). The CDR3 loop reads CATSREGQGAVDEQFF. DNA for the CDR3: TGTGCCACCAGCAGAGAGGGACAGGGGGCTGTGGATGAGCAGTTCTTC.

The CDR3 loop reads CASSHTQGSTEAFF. The CDR3 DNA is TGCGCCAGCAGCCATACTCAGGGGAGCACTGAAGCTTTCTTT. The V and J genes are TRBV5-1 and TRBJ1-1, with D possibly being TRBD1 (6 bases). This CDR3 region has 14 residues. Germline values: CDR1 SGHRS, CDR2 YFSETQ. With 4 bases removed from V and 4 bases from J, the gap between germline ends came to 14 bases.

This chain links TRBV5-1 with TRBJ1-1, with TRBD1 matching over 7 bases. The CDR3 covers 12 residues. From germline, CDR1 is SGHRS and CDR2 YFSETQ. J gave up 11 bases and V 2 bases, and 6 bases lay outside the gene matches. Here the CDR3 DNA reads TGCGCCAGCAGCTTAGGGGGCTCAGGGGCTTTCTTT. Translation: CASSLGGSGAFF.

J is TRBJ2-5 and V is TRBV7-9, with D perhaps TRBD2 (5 bases). Per germline, CDR1 SEHNR and CDR2 FQNEAQ (reference sequence). This CDR3 is built from 11 residues. V lost 6 bases and J 10 bases, leaving 12 bases between the germline ends. The CDR3 spells CASRREGDQYF. CDR3 DNA: TGTGCCAGCAGACGAGAGGGCGACCAGTACTTC.

This clone was counted only a few times. This chain uses TRBV11-3 with TRBJ2-6, with D unresolved. CDR1 is SGHNT, CDR2 YENEEA, per germline. Trimming left V 1 base short and J 4 bases short, with 11 bases between. The CDR3 runs to 16 residues. The CDR3 loop is CASSLGLLSGANVLTF. In nucleotides, the CDR3 is TGTGCCAGCAGCTTAGGTCTTTTATCCGGGGCCAACGTCCTGACTTTC.

This rearrangement joins TRBV7-9 to TRBJ1-2, with D unclear. V shed 1 base and J shed 8 bases, with 8 bases lying between them. The CDR3 runs to 12 residues. Germline CDR1 reads SEHNR; CDR2 reads FQNEAQ (reference sequence). The CDR3 loop reads CASSLGGLGYTF. The DNA for the CDR3 is TGTGCCAGCAGCTTAGGCGGGCTAGGCTACACCTTC. The full variable domain, in which reference TRBV7-9 and TRBJ1-2 provide the parts outside the CDR3, is DTGVSQNPRHKITKRGQNVTFRCDPISEHNRLYWYRQTLGQGPEFLTYFQNEAQLEKSRLLSDRFSAERPKGSFSTLEIQRTEQGDSAMYLCASSLGGLGYTFGSGTRLTVV.